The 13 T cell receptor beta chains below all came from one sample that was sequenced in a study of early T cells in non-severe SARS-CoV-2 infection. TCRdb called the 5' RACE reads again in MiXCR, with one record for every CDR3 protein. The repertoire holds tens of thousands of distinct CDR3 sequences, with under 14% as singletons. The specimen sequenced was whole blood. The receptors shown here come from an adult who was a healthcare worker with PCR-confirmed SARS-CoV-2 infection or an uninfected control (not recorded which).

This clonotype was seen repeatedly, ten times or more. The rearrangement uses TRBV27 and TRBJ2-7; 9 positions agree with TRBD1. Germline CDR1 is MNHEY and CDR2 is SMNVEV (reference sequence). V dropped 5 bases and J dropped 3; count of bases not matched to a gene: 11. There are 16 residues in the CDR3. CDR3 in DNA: TGTGCCAGCAGTCCTCCGCCGGGACAGGGTAGCTACGAGCAGTACTTC. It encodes CASSPPPGQGSYEQYF.

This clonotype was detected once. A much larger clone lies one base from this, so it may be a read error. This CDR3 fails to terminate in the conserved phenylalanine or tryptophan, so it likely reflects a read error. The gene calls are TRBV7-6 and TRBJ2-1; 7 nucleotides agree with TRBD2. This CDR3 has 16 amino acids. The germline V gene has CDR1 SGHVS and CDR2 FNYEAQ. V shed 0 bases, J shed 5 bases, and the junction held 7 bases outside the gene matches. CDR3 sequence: CASSLAGGLVHNEQFI. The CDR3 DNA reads TGTGCCAGCAGCTTAGCCGGAGGACTAGTCCACAATGAGCAGTTCATC.

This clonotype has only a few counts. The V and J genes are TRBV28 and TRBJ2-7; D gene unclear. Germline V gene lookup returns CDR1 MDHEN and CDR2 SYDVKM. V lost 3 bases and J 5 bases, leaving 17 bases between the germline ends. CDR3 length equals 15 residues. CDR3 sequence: CASSFSAPRRNEQYF. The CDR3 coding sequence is TGTGCCAGCAGTTTTTCAGCTCCACGGCGGAACGAGCAGTACTTC.

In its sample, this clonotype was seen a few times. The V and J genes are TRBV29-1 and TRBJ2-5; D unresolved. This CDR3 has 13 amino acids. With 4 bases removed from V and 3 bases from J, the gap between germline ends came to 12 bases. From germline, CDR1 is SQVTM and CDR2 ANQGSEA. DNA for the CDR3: TGCAGCGTTGTTGACCAAATGAAAGAGACCCAGTACTTC. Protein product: CSVVDQMKETQYF.

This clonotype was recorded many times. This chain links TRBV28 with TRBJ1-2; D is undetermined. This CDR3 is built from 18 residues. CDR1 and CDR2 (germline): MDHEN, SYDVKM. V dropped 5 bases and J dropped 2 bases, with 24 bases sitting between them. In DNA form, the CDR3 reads TGTGCCAGCAGTCGAGGCTACAGAAGTTCTTATTTAAACTATGGCTACACCTTC. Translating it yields CASSRGYRSSYLNYGYTF.

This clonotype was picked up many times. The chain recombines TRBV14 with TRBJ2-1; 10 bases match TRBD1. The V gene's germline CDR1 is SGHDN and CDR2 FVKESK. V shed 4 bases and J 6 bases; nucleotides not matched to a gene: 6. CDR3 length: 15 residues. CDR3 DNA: TGTGCCAGCAGCCCGGGACAGGGGAGGCGCAATGAGCAGTTCTTC. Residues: CASSPGQGRRNEQFF.

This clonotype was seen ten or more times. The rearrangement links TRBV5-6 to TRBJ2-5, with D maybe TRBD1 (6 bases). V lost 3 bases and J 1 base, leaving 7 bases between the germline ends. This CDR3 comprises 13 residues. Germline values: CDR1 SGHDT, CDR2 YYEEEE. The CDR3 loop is CASSSQGQETQYF. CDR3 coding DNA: TGTGCCAGCAGCTCACAGGGCCAAGAGACCCAGTACTTC.

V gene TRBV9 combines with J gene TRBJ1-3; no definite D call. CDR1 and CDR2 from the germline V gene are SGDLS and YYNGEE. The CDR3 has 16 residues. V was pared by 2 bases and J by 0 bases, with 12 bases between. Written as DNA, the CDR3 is TGTGCCAGCAGCGTTATGGGCAGGAACTCTGGAAACACCATATATTTT. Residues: CASSVMGRNSGNTIYF.

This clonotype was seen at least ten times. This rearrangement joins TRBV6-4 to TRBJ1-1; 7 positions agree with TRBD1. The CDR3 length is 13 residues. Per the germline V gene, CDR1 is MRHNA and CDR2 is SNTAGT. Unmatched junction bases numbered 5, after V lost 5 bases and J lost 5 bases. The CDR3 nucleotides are TGTGCCAGCAGTTTACAGGGGAGAACTGAAGCTTTCTTT. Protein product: CASSLQGRTEAFF.

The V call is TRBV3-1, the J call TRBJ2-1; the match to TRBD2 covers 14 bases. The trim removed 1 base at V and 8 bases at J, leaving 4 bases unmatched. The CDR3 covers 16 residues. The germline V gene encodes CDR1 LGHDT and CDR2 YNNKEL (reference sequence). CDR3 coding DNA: TGTGCCAGCAGCCAAGGACTAGCGGGAGGGAACGATGAGCAGTTCTTC. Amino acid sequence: CASSQGLAGGNDEQFF.

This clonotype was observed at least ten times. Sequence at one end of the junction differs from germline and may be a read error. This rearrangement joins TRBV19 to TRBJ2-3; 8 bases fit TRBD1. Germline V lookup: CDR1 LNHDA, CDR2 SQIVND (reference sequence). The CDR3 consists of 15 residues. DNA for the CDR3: TGTGCCAGTGGTATAGACAGGGGCGGCACAGATACGCAGTATTTT. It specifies CASGIDRGGTDTQYF.

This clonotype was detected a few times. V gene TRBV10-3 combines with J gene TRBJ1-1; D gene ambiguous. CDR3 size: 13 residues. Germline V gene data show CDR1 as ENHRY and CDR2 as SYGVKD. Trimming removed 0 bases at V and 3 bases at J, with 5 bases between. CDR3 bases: TGTGCCATCAGTGAGTCACGTGACACTGAAGCTTTCTTT. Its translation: CAISESRDTEAFF.

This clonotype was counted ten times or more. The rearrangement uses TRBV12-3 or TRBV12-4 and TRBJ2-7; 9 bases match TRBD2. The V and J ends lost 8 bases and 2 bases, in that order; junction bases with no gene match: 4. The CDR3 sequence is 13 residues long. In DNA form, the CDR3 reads TGTGCCAGCTCTTCTAGCGGGACCTACGAGCAGTACTTC. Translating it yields CASSSSGTYEQYF.